This record concerns one TCR beta chain sequence. Together with a sample-barcoded 5' primer, a J-beta primer mix was included in a second PCR lasting about 6 to 12 cycles. TCRdb re-analysed the 5' RACE reads in MiXCR, keeping a single row per CDR3 protein. Counted here are 750,000 to 850,000 distinct CDR3 sequences, 25% occurring once; the ten biggest clones make up 3.7%. Donors were healthy Caucasian individuals from Russia aged roughly 6 to 90. Per germline, CDR1 SQVTM and CDR2 ANQGSEA. V was pared by 6 bases and J by 0 bases, with 13 bases between. This CDR3 region has 14 residues. The data were taken from a study of blood T cells in healthy people across ages. The data were also submitted as part of a second study, on T cells of mothers and their children. That paper notes: The donors comprised a handful of children and their three healthy Caucasian mothers. Sample barcodes plus 2-4 random nucleotides came from the M1S primer.

This sequence originates from a boy aged 5-17 years in good health. The specimen was blood. This chain links TRBV29-1 with TRBJ2-3; the D is unclear. In DNA form, the CDR3 reads TGCAGCGTCATCAACGCGGATAGCACAGATACGCAGTATTTT. Encoded protein: CSVINADSTDTQYF.